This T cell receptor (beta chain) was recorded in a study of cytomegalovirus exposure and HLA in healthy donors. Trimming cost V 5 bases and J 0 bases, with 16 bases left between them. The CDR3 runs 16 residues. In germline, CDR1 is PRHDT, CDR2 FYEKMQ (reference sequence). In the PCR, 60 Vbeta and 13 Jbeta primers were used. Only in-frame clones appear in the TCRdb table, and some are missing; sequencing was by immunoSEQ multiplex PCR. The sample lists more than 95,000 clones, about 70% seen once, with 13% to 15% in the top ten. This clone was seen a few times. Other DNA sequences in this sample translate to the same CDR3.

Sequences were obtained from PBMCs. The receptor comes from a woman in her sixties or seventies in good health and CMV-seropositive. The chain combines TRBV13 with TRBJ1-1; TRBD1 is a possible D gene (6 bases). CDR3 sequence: CASSPTGGHMNTEAFF. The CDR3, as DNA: TGTGCCAGCAGCCCGACGGGGGGCCACATGAACACTGAAGCTTTCTTT.